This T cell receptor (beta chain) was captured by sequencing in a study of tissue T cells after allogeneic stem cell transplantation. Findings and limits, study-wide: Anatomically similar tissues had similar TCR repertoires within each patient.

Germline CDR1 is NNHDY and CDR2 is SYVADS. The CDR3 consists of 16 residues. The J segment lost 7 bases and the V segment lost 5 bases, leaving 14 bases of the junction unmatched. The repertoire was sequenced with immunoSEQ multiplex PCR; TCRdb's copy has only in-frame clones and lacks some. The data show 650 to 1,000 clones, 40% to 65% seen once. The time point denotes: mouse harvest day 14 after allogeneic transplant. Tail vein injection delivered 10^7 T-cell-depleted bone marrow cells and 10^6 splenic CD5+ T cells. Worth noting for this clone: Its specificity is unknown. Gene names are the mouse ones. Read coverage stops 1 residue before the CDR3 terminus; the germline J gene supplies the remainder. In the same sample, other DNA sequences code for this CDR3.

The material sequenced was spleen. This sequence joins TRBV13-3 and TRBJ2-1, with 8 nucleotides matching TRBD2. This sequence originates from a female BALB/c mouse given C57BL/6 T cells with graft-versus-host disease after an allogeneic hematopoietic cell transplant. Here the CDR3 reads CASSPGRGGRGAEQFF. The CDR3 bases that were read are TGTGCCAGCAGCCCCGGACGGGGGGGGCGAGGGGCTGAGCAGTTC.